Each of the 14 T cell receptor beta chains below was sequenced from the same sample in a study of T cell repertoires in cytomegalovirus infection. TCRdb fed the reads into MiXCR, producing one record per CDR3 protein. The data contain approximately 280,000 distinct CDR3 sequences, 22% of them singletons. These receptors have no known antigen. Sequenced here: cultured PBMCs, sampled from culture after CMV antigen stimulation. Source of these receptors: a human donor in good health (CMV status not recorded). Some clones in this sample may be carry-over from other donors' samples.

The V gene is TRBV11-2, the J gene TRBJ2-3, with D hard to call. The CDR3 totals 15 residues. Trimming pared 2 bases from V and 1 base from J, leaving 10 bases between. The germline V gene encodes CDR1 SGHAT and CDR2 FQNNGV. The CDR3 region has the DNA TGTGCCAGCAGCTTACGGTACAGTGGCACAGATACGCAGTATTTT. Its protein is CASSLRYSGTDTQYF.

This chain joins TRBV27 and TRBJ1-2; D possibly corresponds to TRBD1 (5 bases). The CDR3 covers 14 residues. V shed 5 bases and J shed 8 bases, with 18 bases lying between them. Germline CDR1 is MNHEY and CDR2 is SMNVEV (reference sequence). The DNA for the CDR3 is TGTGCCAGCAGTGGGGGGAATTCGTTGGGCGGCTACACCTTC. Translated, it gives CASSGGNSLGGYTF.

With respect to this clonotype: With a much larger clone just one base away, this may be a read error. The genes are TRBV3-1 and TRBJ2-1, with TRBD2 matching over 9 bases. CDR1 and CDR2 from the germline V gene are LGHDT and YNNKEL (reference sequence). V lost 4 bases and J lost 7; bases outside the gene matches: 5. CDR3 size: 14 residues. CDR3 DNA: TGTGCCAGCAGCCTTAGCGGGAGTCGGAATGAGCAGTTCTTC. Protein product: CASSLSGSRNEQFF.

This clonotype was counted ten times or more. The chain employs TRBV7-2 and TRBJ1-2; 9 nucleotides match TRBD1. In germline, CDR1 is SGHTA, CDR2 FQGNSA. The CDR3 consists of 15 residues. V lost 1 base, J lost 8 bases, and 8 bases stayed unmatched. CDR3 bases: TGTGCCAGCAGCTTAGTTACGGGACAGGGATGGGGCTACACCTTC. As protein: CASSLVTGQGWGYTF.

V usage is TRBV27 and J usage is TRBJ1-3; possibly TRBD1 for D (5 bases). Trimming stripped 6 bases from V and 0 bases from J, with 15 bases between. CDR3 length: 16 amino acids. The germline V gene has CDR1 MNHEY and CDR2 SMNVEV (reference sequence). DNA for the CDR3: TGTGCCAGCAGAAGGGGAGGAACGAGCTCTGGAAACACCATATATTTT. As protein: CASRRGGTSSGNTIYF.

This clonotype has a count of ten or more. The chain carries TRBV7-2 and TRBJ2-1; 12 bases agree with TRBD2. V dropped 5 bases and J dropped 9; count of bases not matched to a gene: 11. The CDR3 runs to 16 residues. Germline lookup yields CDR1 SGHTA and CDR2 FQGNSA. The CDR3: CASSQARLAGVTEQFF. The CDR3 nucleotides read TGTGCCAGCAGCCAGGCGAGACTAGCGGGAGTCACTGAGCAGTTCTTC.

This chain links TRBV10-3 with TRBJ1-6; no firm D call. Germline values: CDR1 ENHRY, CDR2 SYGVKD. Trimming pared 2 bases from V and 10 bases from J, leaving 9 bases between. The CDR3 spans 13 residues. CDR3 in amino acids: CAISELVESPLHF. In DNA form, the CDR3 reads TGTGCCATCAGTGAGCTAGTAGAATCACCCCTCCACTTT.

This clonotype has more than one count but fewer than ten. This chain uses TRBV4-3 with TRBJ1-4; TRBD1 matches at 7 bases. The CDR3 runs 16 residues. J gave up 6 bases and V 0 bases, and 7 bases lay outside the gene matches. CDR1 and CDR2 (germline): LGHNA, YSLEER. The chain's CDR3 is CASSQDNDREYEKLFF. In DNA form, the CDR3 reads TGCGCCAGCAGCCAAGATAATGACAGGGAATATGAAAAACTGTTTTTT.

This rearrangement joins TRBV11-2 to TRBJ1-5; 7 bases match TRBD1. Trimming at V came to 5 bases and at J to 2 bases, leaving 12 bases not matched to a gene. Germline assignment: CDR1 SGHAT and CDR2 FQNNGV. The CDR3 spans 17 residues. CDR3 nucleotides: TGTGCCAGCAGCGCCGGGACAGCCGTTTGGGGCAATCAGCCCCAGCATTTT. Translation gives CASSAGTAVWGNQPQHF.

The chain has TRBV6-6 and TRBJ2-1, with D unclear. Germline values: CDR1 MNHNY, CDR2 SVGAGI (reference sequence). V shed 4 bases and J shed 6 bases, with 7 bases lying between them. CDR3 length: 12 amino acids. The CDR3 spells CASSFILNEQFF. The CDR3 coding sequence is TGTGCCAGCAGTTTTATTCTCAATGAGCAGTTCTTC.

The chain carries TRBV20-1 and TRBJ2-7, with 9 bases matching TRBD2. V trimming: 2 bases; J trimming: 4 bases; junction bases outside the gene matches: 0. The CDR3 length is 12 residues. The germline V gene encodes CDR1 DFQATT and CDR2 SNEGSKA (reference sequence). CDR3 protein: CSARLAGYEQYF. The CDR3 DNA reads as TGCAGTGCTAGACTAGCGGGGTACGAGCAGTACTTC.

This clonotype was observed at least ten times. The V and J genes are TRBV5-6 and TRBJ1-5; 8 positions match TRBD1. Germline CDR1 SGHDT, CDR2 YYEEEE. The J segment lost 4 bases and the V segment lost 0 bases, leaving 6 bases of the junction unmatched. The CDR3 is made up of 16 amino acids. Written as DNA, the CDR3 is TGTGCCAGCAGCTTGGGGACAGGGCCTCCAAATCAGCCCCAGCATTTT. This gives the protein CASSLGTGPPNQPQHF. Full variable domain (rest looked up from reference TRBV5-6 and TRBJ1-5): DAGVTQSPTHLIKTRGQQVTLRCSPKSGHDTVSWYQQALGQGPQFIFQYYEEEERQRGNFPDRFSGHQFPNYSSELNVNALLLGDSALYLCASSLGTGPPNQPQHFGDGTRLSIL.

This clonotype was seen more than once but under ten times. The chain has TRBV20-1 and TRBJ1-5; tentatively, D is TRBD1 (5 bases). The length of the CDR3 is 14 residues. The V end lost 6 bases, the J end lost 7 bases, and 19 bases lay between the germline ends. The germline gives CDR1 DFQATT, CDR2 SNEGSKA (reference sequence). CDR3 nucleotide sequence: TGCAGTGCCTACCCCGGGGGGACGGGACAGCCCCAGCATTTT. Amino acids: CSAYPGGTGQPQHF.

This chain connects TRBV6-5 to TRBJ1-1; D remains ambiguous. Trimming took off 5 bases at V and 1 base at J, with 11 bases between the two ends. CDR3 length: 14 amino acids. Germline loops: CDR1 MNHEY, CDR2 SVGAGI. CDR3 nucleotide sequence: TGTGCCAGCAGTCAGAACTATGGGAACACTGAAGCTTTCTTT. This codes for CASSQNYGNTEAFF.